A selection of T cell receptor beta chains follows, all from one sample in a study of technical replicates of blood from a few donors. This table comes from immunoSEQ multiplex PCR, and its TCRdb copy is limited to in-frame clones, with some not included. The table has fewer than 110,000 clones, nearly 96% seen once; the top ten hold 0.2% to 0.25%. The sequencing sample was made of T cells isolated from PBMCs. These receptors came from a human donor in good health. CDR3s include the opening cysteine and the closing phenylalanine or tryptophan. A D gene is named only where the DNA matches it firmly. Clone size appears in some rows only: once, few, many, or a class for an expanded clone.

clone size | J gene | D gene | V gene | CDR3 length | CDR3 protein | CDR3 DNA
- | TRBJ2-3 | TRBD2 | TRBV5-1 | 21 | CASRPVEEDSVSGTKTDTQYF | TGCGCCAGCAGGCCCGTGGAAGAAGATTCGGTTAGCGGGACCAAGACAGATACGCAGTATTTT
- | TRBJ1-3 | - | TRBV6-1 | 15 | CASSGTPISGNTIYF | TGTGCCAGTTCCGGGACACCAATCTCTGGAAACACCATATATTTT
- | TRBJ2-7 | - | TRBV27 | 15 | CASSYLNLKDYEQYF | TGTGCCAGCAGCTACCTTAATCTAAAAGACTACGAGCAGTACTTC
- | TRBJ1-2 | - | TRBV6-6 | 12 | CASSYSMSGYTF | TGTGCCAGCAGTTACTCGATGTCGGGATATACCTTC
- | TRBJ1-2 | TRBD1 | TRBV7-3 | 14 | CASSPGTGTKGYTF | TGTGCCAGCAGCCCAGGGACAGGGACGAAGGGCTACACCTTC
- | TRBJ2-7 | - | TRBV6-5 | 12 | CASSGQTYEQYF | TGTGCCAGCAGCGGACAGACCTACGAGCAGTACTTC
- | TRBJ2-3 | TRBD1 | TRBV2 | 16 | CASFTIPGQSTDTQYF | TGTGCCAGCTTTACGATTCCGGGACAGAGCACAGATACGCAGTATTTT
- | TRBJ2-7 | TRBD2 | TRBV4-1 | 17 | CASSRVLAGGSSYEQYF | TGCGCCAGCAGCCGGGTACTAGCGGGGGGGAGCTCCTACGAGCAGTACTTC
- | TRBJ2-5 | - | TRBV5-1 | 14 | CASSLGRLAPTQYF | TGCGCCAGCAGCTTGGGTAGGTTAGCACCGACCCAGTACTTC
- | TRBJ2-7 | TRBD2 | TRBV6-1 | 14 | CASSVVGGFYEQYF | TGTGCCAGCAGTGTTGTGGGGGGGTTCTACGAGCAGTACTTC
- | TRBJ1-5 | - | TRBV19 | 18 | CASKVATASVYSNQPQHF | TGTGCCAGTAAGGTAGCAACGGCCAGCGTCTATAGCAATCAGCCCCAGCATTTT
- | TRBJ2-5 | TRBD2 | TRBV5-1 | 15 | CASSVSGGAYETQYF | TGCGCCAGCAGCGTCAGCGGGGGGGCCTATGAGACCCAGTACTTC
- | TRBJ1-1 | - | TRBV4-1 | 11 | CASSHFTEAFF | TGCGCCAGCAGCCACTTTACTGAAGCTTTCTTT
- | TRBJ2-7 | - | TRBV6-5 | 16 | CASSYSSLGQTYEQYF | TGTGCCAGCAGTTACTCGAGTCTTGGGCAGACCTACGAGCAGTACTTC
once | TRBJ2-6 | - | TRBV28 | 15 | CASSVQGTGANVLTF | TGTGCCAGCAGCGTTCAGGGAACTGGGGCCAACGTCCTGACTTTC
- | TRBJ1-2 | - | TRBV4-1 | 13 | CASSQDSGSGYTF | TGCGCCAGCAGCCAAGATTCGGGGAGCGGCTACACCTTC
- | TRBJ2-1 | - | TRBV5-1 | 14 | CASSRGAGSNEQFF | TGCGCCAGCAGCCGTGGCGCCGGGAGTAATGAGCAGTTCTTC
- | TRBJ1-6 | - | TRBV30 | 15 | CAWSVLRDLVSPLHF | TGTGCCTGGAGTGTACTGCGGGACTTAGTCTCACCCCTCCACTTT
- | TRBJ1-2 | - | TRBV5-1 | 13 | CASSLATGYGYTF | TGCGCCAGCAGCTTGGCAACGGGCTATGGCTACACCTTC
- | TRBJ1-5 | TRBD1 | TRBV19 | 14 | CASSSEGQDQPQHF | TGTGCCAGTAGTAGTGAGGGACAGGATCAGCCCCAGCATTTT
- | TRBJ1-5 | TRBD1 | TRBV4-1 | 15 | CASSQDRGSNQPQHF | TGCGCCAGCAGCCAGGACAGGGGAAGCAATCAGCCCCAGCATTTT
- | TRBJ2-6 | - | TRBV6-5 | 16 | CASSYTRGTGANVLTF | TGTGCCAGCAGTTACACTCGAGGCACTGGGGCCAACGTCCTGACTTTC
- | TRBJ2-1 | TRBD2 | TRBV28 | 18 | CASSSRRLASGFYNEQFF | TGTGCCAGCAGTTCTAGGAGGTTGGCTAGCGGGTTCTACAATGAGCAGTTCTTC
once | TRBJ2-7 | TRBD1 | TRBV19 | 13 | CASSMGQAYEQYF | TGTGCCAGTAGTATGGGACAGGCCTACGAGCAGTACTTC
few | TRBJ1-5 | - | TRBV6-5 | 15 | CASSFSRELDQPQHF | TGTGCCAGCAGTTTTTCCAGGGAATTGGATCAGCCCCAGCATTTT
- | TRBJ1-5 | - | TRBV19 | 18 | CASQRYVGGKRGNQPQHF | TGTGCCAGCCAACGCTATGTCGGGGGGAAGAGGGGCAATCAGCCCCAGCATTTT
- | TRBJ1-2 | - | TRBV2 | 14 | CASSARGGAGGYTF | TGTGCCAGCAGTGCGCGAGGGGGGGCCGGTGGCTACACCTTC
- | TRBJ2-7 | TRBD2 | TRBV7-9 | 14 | CASSPGLAVYEQYF | TGTGCCAGCAGCCCGGGACTAGCGGTCTACGAGCAGTACTTC
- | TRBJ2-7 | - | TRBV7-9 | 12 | CASSPSSYEQYF | TGTGCCAGCAGCCCTTCCTCCTACGAGCAGTACTTC
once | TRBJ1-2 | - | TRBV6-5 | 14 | CASSPGGRNYGYTF | TGTGCCAGCAGCCCCGGGGGACGTAACTATGGCTACACCTTC
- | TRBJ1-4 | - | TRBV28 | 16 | CASRQAQPPTNEKLFF | TGTGCCAGCAGACAGGCGCAACCTCCAACTAATGAAAAACTGTTTTTT
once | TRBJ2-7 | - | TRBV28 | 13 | CASRHGSSYEQYF | TGTGCCAGTAGACACGGGAGTTCCTACGAGCAGTACTTC
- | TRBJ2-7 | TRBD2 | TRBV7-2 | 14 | CASSPRSGDHEQYF | TGTGCCAGCAGCCCAAGGAGCGGGGACCACGAGCAGTACTTC
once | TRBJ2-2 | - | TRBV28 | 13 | CASSLRTSGELFF | TGTGCCAGCAGTTTGCGGACTTCCGGGGAGCTGTTTTTT
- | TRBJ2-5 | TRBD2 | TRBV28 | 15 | CASSAGGEYQETQYF | TGTGCCAGCAGTGCCGGGGGGGAATACCAAGAGACCCAGTACTTC
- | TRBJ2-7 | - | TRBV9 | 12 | CASSGSTYEQYF | TGTGCCAGCAGCGGTTCCACCTACGAGCAGTACTTC
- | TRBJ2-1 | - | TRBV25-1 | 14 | CASSEFGLTNEQFF | TGTGCCAGCAGTGAATTTGGTCTAACCAATGAGCAGTTCTTC
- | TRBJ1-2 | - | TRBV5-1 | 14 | CASSPPSVDYGYTF | TGCGCCAGCAGCCCTCCCAGTGTCGACTATGGCTACACCTTC
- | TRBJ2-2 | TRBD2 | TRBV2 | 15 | CASRTTSVGPGELFF | TGTGCCAGCAGGACTACTAGCGTCGGGCCCGGGGAGCTGTTTTTT
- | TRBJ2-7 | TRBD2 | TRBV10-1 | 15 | CASSEGLAGGYEQYF | TGCGCCAGCAGTGAGGGGTTAGCGGGAGGGTACGAGCAGTACTTC
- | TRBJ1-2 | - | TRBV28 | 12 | CASSSTGFGYTF | TGTGCCAGCAGTTCCACAGGGTTTGGCTACACCTTC
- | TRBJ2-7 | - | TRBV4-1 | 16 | CASSQVEDSGLYEQYF | TGCGCCAGCAGCCAAGTAGAGGACAGTGGACTTTACGAGCAGTACTTC
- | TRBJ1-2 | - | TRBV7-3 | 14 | CASSPGAGYYGYTF | TGTGCCAGCAGCCCTGGGGCCGGATACTATGGCTACACCTTC
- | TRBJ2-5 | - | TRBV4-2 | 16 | CASSQDLGGRQETQYF | TGTGCCAGCAGCCAAGATTTGGGGGGTCGGCAAGAGACCCAGTACTTC
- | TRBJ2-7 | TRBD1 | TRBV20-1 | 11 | CSANRGYEQYF | TGCAGTGCGAACAGGGGATACGAGCAGTACTTC
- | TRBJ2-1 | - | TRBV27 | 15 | CASSHTRDTYNEQFF | TGTGCCAGCAGCCATACCAGGGACACCTACAATGAGCAGTTCTTC
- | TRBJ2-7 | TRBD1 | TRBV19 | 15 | CASSPPGGQGYEQYF | TGTGCCAGTAGTCCTCCGGGGGGACAGGGTTATGAGCAGTACTTC